The rows below give T cell receptor beta chains drawn from one sample of a study of blood T cell repertoires in COVID-19. Profiling relied on immunoSEQ multiplex PCR, and the TCRdb table lists in-frame clones only, not all of them. The sample holds 440,000 or so clones, approximately 90% seen once. Sequences were obtained from peripheral blood. These receptors all stem from a woman in her thirties or forties with COVID-19, enrolled during active disease. CDR3s include the opening cysteine and the closing phenylalanine or tryptophan.

TRBV12-3/TRBV12-4,CASSRILEGGAFF
TRBV5-1,CASSLRLAGNNEQFF
TRBV29-1,CSVGGARNQPQHF
TRBV6-5,CASSPPGSMNTEAFF
TRBV2,CASSEGQGSLGYTF
TRBV29-1,CSVKEGTGVNQPQHF
TRBV7-3,CASSRDRGSYNEQFF
TRBV29-1,CSVLTGGNQPQHF
TRBV7-7,CASSLAGGVGAGELFF
TRBV19,CASSISGQGGWNSPLHF
TRBV5-4,CASSLNSGRVPGELFF
TRBV28,CASSQPGLPNGSTNEKLFF
TRBV15,CATSTRQGIGTEAFF
TRBV6-5,CASSYRRQGSIYGYTF
TRBV15,CATSGDWGFGQGDGYTF
TRBV6-2/TRBV6-3,CASSYSPRVNQYF
TRBV6-1,CASSELRVRDTQYF
TRBV18,CASSPGTGMNTEAFF
TRBV18,CASSPTAYNEQFF
TRBV6-1,CASSEDSYYGYTF
TRBV27,CASSLRTGESYGYTF
TRBV20-1,CSASGGLASPDSYEQYF
TRBV11-2,CASSLPEDRERKTQYF
TRBV11-3,CASSLGLPGGETQYF
TRBV27,CASRFSDRAPYEQYF
TRBV5-6,CASSGNRGSYEQYF
TRBV7-9,CASSLVSTKYGYTF
TRBV4-2,CASSQDLGIAGGQTGTDTQYF
TRBV7-2,CASSLVGGGTEAFF
TRBV5-6,CASSWGPGNTIYF
TRBV18,CASSLGQGPYEQYF